A selection of T cell receptor beta chains follows, all from one sample in a study of T cell responses to AZD1222 COVID-19 vaccine. Assay used: immunoSEQ multiplex PCR; TCRdb lists only in-frame clones, some missing. Of some 130,000 clones in the sample, under 90% were seen once. The specimen comprised peripheral blood, sampled on day 0 of AZD1222 vaccination. The receptor set was obtained from an adult in good health. The CDR3 runs from the conserved cysteine through the conserved F or W. D genes are given only for firm matches. The size entry is marked missing in some rows and otherwise reads once, few, many or a size class.

size	V	J	D	DNA	CDR3
.	TRBV5-4	TRBJ1-2	.	TGTGCCAGCAGCTTGGACGGCATGTATGGCTACACCTTC	CASSLDGMYGYTF
.	TRBV28	TRBJ2-7	.	TGTGCCATCGCGAGCCACCCCCGAGAGCAGTACTTC	CAIASHPREQYF
.	TRBV4-3	TRBJ1-2	.	TGCGCCAGCAGCCGGGCCGTCGGGGGGTATGATGGCTACACCTTC	CASSRAVGGYDGYTF
.	TRBV6-1	TRBJ1-6	.	TGTGCCAGCAGTGAAAATGGCAATTCACCCCTCCACTTT	CASSENGNSPLHF
.	TRBV19	TRBJ1-4	TRBD1	TGTGCCAGTAGTATCAGGGGGTGGAATCCTAATGAAAAACTGTTTTTT	CASSIRGWNPNEKLFF
.	TRBV10-2	TRBJ2-7	.	TGCGCCAGCGGAGAGACATCGAGGAGCTACGAGCAGTACTTC	CASGETSRSYEQYF
.	TRBV7-2	TRBJ2-1	.	TGTGCCAGCAGCTTAGGTGCAGGGAGCTCCTACAATGAGCAGTTCTTC	CASSLGAGSSYNEQFF
.	TRBV7-8	TRBJ1-5	.	TGTGCCAGCAGCTTAGGTTCAGGGGCCGCACTCAATCAGCCCCAGCATTTT	CASSLGSGAALNQPQHF
.	TRBV2	TRBJ2-7	TRBD1	TGTGCCAGCGGAGACGTGGACAGGGGGACCTGGTCGGAGTACTTC	CASGDVDRGTWSEYF
few	TRBV21-1	TRBJ2-5	.	TGTGCCAGCACTCCGGGACAGGTTGGGGGAGAGACCCAGTACTTC	CASTPGQVGGETQYF
once	TRBV9	TRBJ1-6	TRBD1	TGTGCCAGCAGTTTCGGACAGGGCGATTCACCCCTCCACTTT	CASSFGQGDSPLHF
.	TRBV27	TRBJ2-7	.	TGTGCCAGCAGCACCGGACGGATTACAGATTTCAGGAGCTCCTACGAGCAGTACTTC	CASSTGRITDFRSSYEQYF
.	TRBV28	TRBJ1-5	.	TGTGCCAGCGGCTTCGTTGGGTTAAGCCAGCCCCAGCATTTT	CASGFVGLSQPQHF
once	TRBV7-2	TRBJ1-1	.	TGTGCCAGCAGCTTAGATTACGTTGTCACTGAAGCTTTCTTT	CASSLDYVVTEAFF
.	TRBV6-5	TRBJ1-2	.	TGTGCCAGCAAAATGGGGGCAGAGGGGAACTATGGCTACACCTTC	CASKMGAEGNYGYTF
.	TRBV10-2	TRBJ2-3	.	TGCGCCAGCATCCAGGGATGGACAGATACGCAGTATTTT	CASIQGWTDTQYF